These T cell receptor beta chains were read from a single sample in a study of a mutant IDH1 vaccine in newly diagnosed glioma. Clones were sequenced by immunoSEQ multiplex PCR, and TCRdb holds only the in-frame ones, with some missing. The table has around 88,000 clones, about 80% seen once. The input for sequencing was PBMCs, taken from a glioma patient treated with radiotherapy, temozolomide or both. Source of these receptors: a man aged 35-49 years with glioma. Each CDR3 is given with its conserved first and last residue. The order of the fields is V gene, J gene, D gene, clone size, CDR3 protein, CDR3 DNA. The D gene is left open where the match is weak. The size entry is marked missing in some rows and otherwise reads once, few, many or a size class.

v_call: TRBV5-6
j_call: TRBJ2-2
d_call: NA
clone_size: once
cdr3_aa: CASSRRTGQNTGELFF
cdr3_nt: TGTGCCAGCAGCAGAAGAACGGGACAGAACACCGGGGAGCTGTTTTTT

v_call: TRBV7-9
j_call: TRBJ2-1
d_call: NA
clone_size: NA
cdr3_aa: CASSLAHNEQFF
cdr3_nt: TGTGCCAGCAGCTTAGCGCATAATGAGCAGTTCTTC

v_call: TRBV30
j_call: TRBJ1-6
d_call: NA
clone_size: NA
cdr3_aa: CAWSVDGSAPLHF
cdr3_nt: TGTGCCTGGAGTGTAGATGGGTCTGCACCCCTCCACTTT

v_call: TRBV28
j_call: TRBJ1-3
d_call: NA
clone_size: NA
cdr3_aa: CASSLTHTSGNTIYF
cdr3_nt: TGTGCCAGCAGTTTAACGCACACCTCTGGAAACACCATATATTTT

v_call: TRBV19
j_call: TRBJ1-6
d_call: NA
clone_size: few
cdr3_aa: CASSTGRGSPLHF
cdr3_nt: TGTGCCAGTAGTACAGGGCGAGGTTCACCCCTCCACTTT

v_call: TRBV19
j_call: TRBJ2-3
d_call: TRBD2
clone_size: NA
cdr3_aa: CASSPPGASGTDTQYF
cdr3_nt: TGTGCCAGTAGCCCACCCGGGGCTAGCGGGACGGATACGCAGTATTTT

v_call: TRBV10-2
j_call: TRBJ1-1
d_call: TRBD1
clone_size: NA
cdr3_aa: CASSTGTGGGTEAFF
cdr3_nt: TGCGCCAGCTCCACCGGGACAGGGGGTGGAACTGAAGCTTTCTTT

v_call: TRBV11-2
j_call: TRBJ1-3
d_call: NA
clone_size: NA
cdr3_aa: CASSPRKTGGNTIYF
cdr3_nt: TGTGCCAGCAGCCCACGAAAGACGGGTGGAAACACCATATATTTT

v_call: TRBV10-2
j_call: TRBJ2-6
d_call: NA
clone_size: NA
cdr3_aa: CASRQLSGANVLTF
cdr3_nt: TGCGCCAGCCGACAGCTCTCTGGGGCCAACGTCCTGACTTTC

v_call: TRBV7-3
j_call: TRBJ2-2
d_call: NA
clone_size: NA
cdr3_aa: CASAVVNTGELFF
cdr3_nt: TGTGCCAGCGCGGTGGTGAACACCGGGGAGCTGTTTTTT

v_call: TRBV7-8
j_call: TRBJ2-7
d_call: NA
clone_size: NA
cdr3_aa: CASSNPTGYYEQYF
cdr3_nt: TGTGCCAGCAGTAATCCGACTGGATACTACGAGCAGTACTTC

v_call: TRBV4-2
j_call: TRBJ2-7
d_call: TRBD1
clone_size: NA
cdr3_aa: CASSQDFVAGGNYEQYF
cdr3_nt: TGTGCCAGCAGCCAAGATTTCGTAGCAGGGGGCAATTACGAGCAGTACTTC

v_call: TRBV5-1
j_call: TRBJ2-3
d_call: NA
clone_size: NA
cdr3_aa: CASSLGNTKGTDTQYF
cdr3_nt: TGCGCCAGCAGCTTGGGAAACACTAAGGGCACAGATACGCAGTATTTT

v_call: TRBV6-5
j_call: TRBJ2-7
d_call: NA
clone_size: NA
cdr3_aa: CASSYTQGPYEQYF
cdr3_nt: TGTGCCAGCAGTTATACCCAGGGCCCCTACGAGCAGTACTTC

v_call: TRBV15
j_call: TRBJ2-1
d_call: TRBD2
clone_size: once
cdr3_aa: CATSRSAGTSSYNEQFF
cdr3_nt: TGTGCCACCAGCAGAAGTGCCGGGACTAGCTCCTACAATGAGCAGTTCTTC

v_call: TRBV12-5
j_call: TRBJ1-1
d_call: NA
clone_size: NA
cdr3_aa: CASGLEGWDTEAFF
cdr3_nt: TGTGCTAGTGGTTTGGAGGGGTGGGACACTGAAGCTTTCTTT

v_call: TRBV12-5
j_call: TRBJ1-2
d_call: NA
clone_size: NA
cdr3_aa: CASGLSGALTYGYTF
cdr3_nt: TGTGCTAGTGGTTTGTCGGGGGCGCTGACCTATGGCTACACCTTC

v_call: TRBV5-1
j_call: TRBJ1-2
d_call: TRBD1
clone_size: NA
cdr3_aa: CASSPDRDRANYGYTF
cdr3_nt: TGCGCCAGCAGCCCGGACCGGGACAGGGCTAACTATGGCTACACCTTC

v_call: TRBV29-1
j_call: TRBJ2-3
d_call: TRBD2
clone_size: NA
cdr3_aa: CSVRTSGNTDTQYF
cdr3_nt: TGCAGCGTCAGGACTAGCGGGAACACAGATACGCAGTATTTT

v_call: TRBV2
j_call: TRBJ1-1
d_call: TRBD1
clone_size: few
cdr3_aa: CASSEGQGDTEAFF
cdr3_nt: TGTGCCAGCAGTGAAGGACAGGGGGACACTGAAGCTTTCTTT

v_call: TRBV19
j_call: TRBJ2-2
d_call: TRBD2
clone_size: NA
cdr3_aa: CATKLGGGRAGGELFF
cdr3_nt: TGTGCCACCAAGTTGGGCGGGGGGCGCGCAGGCGGGGAGCTGTTTTTT

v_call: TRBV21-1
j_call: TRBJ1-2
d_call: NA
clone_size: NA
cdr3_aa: CASRTGFYGYTF
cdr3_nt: TGTGCCAGCCGGACAGGTTTTTATGGCTACACCTTC

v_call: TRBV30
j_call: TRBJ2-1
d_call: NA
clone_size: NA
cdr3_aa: CAWPPCTSGGNEQFF
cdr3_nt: TGTGCCTGGCCCCCCTGTACATCCGGGGGCAATGAGCAGTTCTTC

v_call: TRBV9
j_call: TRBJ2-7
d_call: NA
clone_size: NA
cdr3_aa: CASSVSPSYEQYF
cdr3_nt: TGTGCCAGCAGCGTATCCCCTTCCTACGAGCAGTACTTC

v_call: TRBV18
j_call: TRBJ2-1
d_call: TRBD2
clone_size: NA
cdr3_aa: CASSPTRTSGGSPYNEQFF
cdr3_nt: TGTGCCAGCTCACCCACCCGGACTAGCGGGGGGTCCCCCTACAATGAGCAGTTCTTC

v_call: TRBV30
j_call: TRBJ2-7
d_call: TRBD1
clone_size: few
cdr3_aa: CAWGQGMVPPIDF
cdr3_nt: TGTGCCTGGGGACAGGGAATGGTCCCCCCGATTGACTTC

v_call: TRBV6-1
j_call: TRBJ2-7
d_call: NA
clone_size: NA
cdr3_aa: CASSELGDVYEQYF
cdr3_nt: TGTGCCAGCAGTGAATTGGGGGACGTATACGAGCAGTACTTC